The 16 T cell receptor beta chains presented below share a single source sample, sequenced in a study of regulatory T cells in long-lasting Graves disease. Time point indicated: persistent/refractory GD, antithyroid drugs over 5 years with positive TRAb. RNA from PBMCs was the source of the TCR library. According to the study, TCR beta libraries were built with iRepertoire HTBI primers and CDR3-region Arm-PCR. TCRdb ran MiXCR on the multiplex PCR reads and lists one entry per CDR3 protein. The sample lists hundreds of thousands of distinct CDR3 sequences, about a fifth occurring once. This sample comprised peripheral blood mononuclear cells (PBMCs), obtained when the disease was refractory, from a patient treated with antithyroid drugs. The receptors were sampled from a female donor with Graves disease.

For this clonotype: This may stem from a read error, because a much larger clone lies one nucleotide away. The chain has TRBV11-2 and TRBJ2-7; D remains ambiguous. V lost 8 bases and J lost 3, with 11 bases in between. The CDR3 consists of 12 residues. Looked up from germline, CDR1 is SGHAT and CDR2 is FQNNGV. This CDR3 reads CASGSNNYEQYF. CDR3 in DNA: TGTGCCAGCGGCTCGAACAACTACGAGCAGTACTTC.

This clonotype was detected ten times or more. J is TRBJ2-5 and V is TRBV28; D remains unclear. V dropped 6 bases and J dropped 5 bases, with 13 bases sitting between them. The CDR3 length is 13 residues. CDR1 and CDR2 (germline): MDHEN, SYDVKM. This CDR3 is CASSLDNGETQYF. DNA for the CDR3: TGTGCCAGCAGCCTAGACAACGGGGAGACCCAGTACTTC.

This clonotype was recorded many times. The chain links TRBV6-1 to TRBJ1-2, with a tentative D call TRBD1 (5 bases). Trimming left V 10 bases short and J 4 bases short, with 19 bases between. Germline V lookup: CDR1 MNHNS, CDR2 SASEGT. This CDR3 has 14 amino acids. DNA for the CDR3: TGTGCCACTAGGGGTCCAGGGCGAGGCTATGGCTACACCTTC. This translates into CATRGPGRGYGYTF.

This clonotype came up many times. V usage is TRBV2 and J usage is TRBJ2-7, with TRBD2 matching over 14 bases. Germline lookup yields CDR1 SNHLY and CDR2 FYNNEI. This CDR3 region has 17 residues. V lost 6 bases and J lost 0; bases outside the gene matches: 7. CDR3: CASRPGLAGGHSYEQYF. The CDR3 DNA follows: TGTGCCAGCAGGCCAGGACTAGCGGGAGGTCACTCCTACGAGCAGTACTTC. Supplemented by reference TRBV2 and TRBJ2-7, the full variable domain reads EPEVTQTPSHQVTQMGQEVILRCVPISNHLYFYWYRQILGQKVEFLVSFYNNEISEKSEIFDDQFSVERPDGSNFTLKIRSTKLEDSAMYFCASRPGLAGGHSYEQYFGPGTRLTVT.

The chain carries TRBV6-1 and TRBJ2-4; TRBD1 agrees at 9 bases. The CDR3 extends over 15 amino acids. V trimming: 7 bases; J trimming: 8 bases; junction bases outside the gene matches: 12. Germline CDR1 reads MNHNS; CDR2 reads SASEGT. In DNA, the CDR3 is TGTGCCAGCACCACCGGAGGGGGACAGGGTGACATTCAGTACTTC. Translated: CASTTGGGQGDIQYF.

At least ten counts were recorded for this clonotype. The rearrangement links TRBV27 to TRBJ2-5, with D maybe TRBD2 (6 bases). V lost 0 bases, J lost 4 bases, and 12 bases lay in between. Germline CDR1 is MNHEY and CDR2 is SMNVEV (reference sequence). The CDR3 has 15 residues. The CDR3 nucleotides read TGTGCCAGCAGTTTATCCGGGACTGGGTTAGAGACCCAGTACTTC. Its translation is CASSLSGTGLETQYF.

This clonotype was found many times. V usage is TRBV28 and J usage is TRBJ2-7; 11 bases are a match to TRBD1. Germline-derived CDR1 and CDR2 are MDHEN and SYDVKM. The length of the CDR3 is 14 residues. V trimming: 10 bases; J trimming: 3 bases; junction bases outside the gene matches: 8. The CDR3 region is CATLPDRGLYEQYF. The CDR3 DNA reads as TGTGCCACCTTACCGGACAGGGGGCTCTACGAGCAGTACTTC. Based on the CDR3 plus reference TRBV28 and TRBJ2-7, the full variable domain is DVKVTQSSRYLVKRTGEKVFLECVQDMDHENMFWYRQDPGLGLRLIYFSYDVKMKEKGDIPEGYSVSREKKERFSLILESASTNQTSMYLCATLPDRGLYEQYFGPGTRLTVT.

A remark on this clonotype: A far bigger clonotype differs at one base, so this is likely a read error. The chain combines TRBV12-3 or TRBV12-4 with TRBJ2-7, with 10 bases matching TRBD2. The J segment lost 5 bases and the V segment lost 7 bases, leaving 11 bases of the junction unmatched. CDR3 size: 15 residues. Here the CDR3 reads CASKGLADLSHEQYF. Here the CDR3 DNA reads TGTGCCAGCAAAGGACTAGCGGACTTATCCCACGAGCAGTACTTC.

This clonotype was seen many times. The chain uses TRBV6-1 and TRBJ2-7, with D perhaps TRBD1 or TRBD2 (5 bases each). V lost 9 bases and J lost 5, with 20 bases in between. This CDR3 has 14 residues. Germline CDR1 is MNHNS and CDR2 is SASEGT. The CDR3 here is CASPGTPKVHEQYF. The CDR3 nucleotides are TGTGCCAGTCCAGGGACCCCCAAGGTCCACGAGCAGTACTTC.

This clonotype was observed a handful of times. This chain uses TRBV5-1 with TRBJ2-5; 14 bases map to TRBD2. The CDR3 consists of 16 residues. V lost 4 bases, J lost 3 bases, and 5 bases stayed unmatched. The germline gives CDR1 SGHRS, CDR2 YFSETQ. CDR3 in DNA: TGCGCCAGCAGCCCTCCGGGACTAGCGGGAGAAGAGACCCAGTACTTC. Its protein product is CASSPPGLAGEETQYF.

This clonotype appeared a few times. The CDR3 loop reads CASSQDRLETQYF. CDR3 bases: TGTGCCAGCAGCCAAGACAGGCTCGAGACCCAGTACTTC. This chain links TRBV4-2 with TRBJ2-5; no clear D. This CDR3 has 13 residues. Germline V gives CDR1 LGHNA, CDR2 YNFKEQ. The V gene lost 0 bases and the J gene lost 5 bases, with 7 bases spanning the gap.

The chain recombines TRBV28 with TRBJ2-1; D is possibly TRBD2 (6 bases). V gave up 5 bases and J gave up 5 bases, with 16 bases separating them. CDR3 length: 15 amino acids. Germline CDR1 reads MDHEN; CDR2 reads SYDVKM. The chain's CDR3 is CASSPTSGINNEQFF. The DNA for the CDR3 is TGTGCCAGCAGTCCGACTAGTGGGATAAACAATGAGCAGTTCTTC. The variable domain in full, with the rest retrieved from reference TRBV28 and TRBJ2-1, is DVKVTQSSRYLVKRTGEKVFLECVQDMDHENMFWYRQDPGLGLRLIYFSYDVKMKEKGDIPEGYSVSREKKERFSLILESASTNQTSMYLCASSPTSGINNEQFFGPGTRLTVL.

This clonotype was picked up many times. The chain carries TRBV30 and TRBJ1-1, with D uncertain. Germline V lookup: CDR1 GTSNPN, CDR2 SVGIG (reference sequence). This CDR3 has 12 amino acids. V lost 2 bases, J lost 7 bases, and 11 bases lay in between. The chain's CDR3 is CAWSRSVGEAFF. Here the CDR3 DNA reads TGTGCCTGGAGTCGATCGGTCGGTGAAGCTTTCTTT.

This clonotype was observed many times. The CDR3 loop is CASSRDRGTGELFF. For the CDR3, the DNA is TGTGCCAGCAGTAGGGACAGGGGAACCGGGGAGCTGTTTTTT. The chain uses TRBV28 and TRBJ2-2; 10 bases align to TRBD1. Germline CDR1 MDHEN, CDR2 SYDVKM. The CDR3 consists of 14 residues. V lost 5 bases, J lost 5 bases, and 2 bases stayed unmatched.

The chain couples TRBV30 to TRBJ1-2, with TRBD1 identical over 8 bases. CDR3 length: 13 amino acids. CDR1 and CDR2 from the germline V gene are GTSNPN and SVGIG (reference sequence). The ends lost 7 bases at V and 5 bases at J; junction bases unmatched: 9. CDR3 sequence: CASTGGVSYGYTF. CDR3 nucleotide sequence: TGTGCCTCCACAGGGGGGGTCTCTTATGGCTACACCTTC.

This sequence joins TRBV13 and TRBJ2-5; D is undetermined. There are 13 residues in the CDR3. V lost 4 bases to trimming and J lost 0 bases, with 6 bases between them. CDR1 and CDR2 from the germline V gene are PRHDT and FYEKMQ (reference sequence). The CDR3 region has the DNA TGTGCCAGCAGCTATAACAACCAAGAGACCCAGTACTTC. Translated: CASSYNNQETQYF.